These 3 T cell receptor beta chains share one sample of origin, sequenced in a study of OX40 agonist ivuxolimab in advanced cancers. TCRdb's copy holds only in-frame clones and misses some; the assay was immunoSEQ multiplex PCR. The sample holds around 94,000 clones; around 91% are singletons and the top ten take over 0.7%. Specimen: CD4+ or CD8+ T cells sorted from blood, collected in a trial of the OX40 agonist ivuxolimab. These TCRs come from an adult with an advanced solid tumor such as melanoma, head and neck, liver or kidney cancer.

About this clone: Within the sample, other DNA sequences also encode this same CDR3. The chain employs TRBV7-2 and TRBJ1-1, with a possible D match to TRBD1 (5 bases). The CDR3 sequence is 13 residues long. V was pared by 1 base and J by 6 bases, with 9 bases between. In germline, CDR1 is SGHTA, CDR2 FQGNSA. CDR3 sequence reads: CASSLVGTAEAFF. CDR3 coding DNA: TGTGCCAGCAGCTTAGTGGGGACGGCTGAAGCTTTCTTT.

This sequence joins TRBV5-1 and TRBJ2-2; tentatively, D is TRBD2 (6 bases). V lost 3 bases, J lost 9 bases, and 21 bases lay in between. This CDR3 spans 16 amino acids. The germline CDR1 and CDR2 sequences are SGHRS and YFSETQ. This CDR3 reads CASSSQNVGRRRELFF. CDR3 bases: TGCGCCAGCAGCTCCCAGAACGTCGGGAGAAGGCGGGAGCTGTTTTTT.

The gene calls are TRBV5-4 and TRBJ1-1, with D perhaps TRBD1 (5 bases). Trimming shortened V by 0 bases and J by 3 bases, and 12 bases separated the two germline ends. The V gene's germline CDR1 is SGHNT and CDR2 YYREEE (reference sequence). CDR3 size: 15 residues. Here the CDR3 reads CASSLEGWGYTEAFF. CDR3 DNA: TGTGCCAGCAGCTTGGAGGGGTGGGGGTACACTGAAGCTTTCTTT.